The present T cell receptor (beta chain) was sequenced within a study of OX40 agonist ivuxolimab in advanced cancers. The overall study: Patients were given ivuxolimab, an antibody that agonizes OX40 (CD134).

Study-level findings and limits: Clonal expansion from baseline to week 6 occurred in both CD4+ and CD8+ T cells. There were, on average, more expanded clones in CD8+ T cells than in CD4+.

A remark on this clone: Its specificity is unknown.

The germline gives CDR1 SGHAT, CDR2 FQNNGV. After removal of 1 base from V and 0 bases from J, the junction contained 8 bases not matched to a gene. The CDR3 has 17 amino acids. Repertoires were generated with immunoSEQ multiplex PCR, while TCRdb's copy carries only in-frame clones and drops some. The table shows about 100,000 clones, with around nine tenths occurring only once. Sequences were derived from CD4+ or CD8+ T cells sorted from blood, sampled in a trial of the OX40 agonist ivuxolimab. V is TRBV11-2 and J is TRBJ2-7; 8 bases are shared with TRBD2. The origin of this receptor is an adult with an advanced solid tumor such as melanoma, head and neck, liver or kidney cancer. The CDR3 reads CASSLVPGGRSSYEQYF. The CDR3, as DNA: TGTGCCAGCAGCTTAGTTCCGGGCGGGAGGAGCTCCTACGAGCAGTACTTC.